These T cell receptor beta chains were read from a single sample in a study of T cells expressing NK-cell markers. TCRdb re-called the 5' RACE reads; every CDR3 protein appears as one record, without DNA. Here the sample table reports approximately 420,000 distinct CDR3 sequences. What was sequenced was blood T cells: a sorted CD56 or NKG2C T cell subset, CD4+ or CD8+ T cells, or bulk PBMC T cells (not recorded which). The receptors stem from a woman aged 50 to 60 in good health. The CDR3 runs from the conserved cysteine through the conserved F or W.

j_call v_call cdr3_aa
TRBJ1-2 TRBV20-1 CSARELGNYGYTF
TRBJ2-3 TRBV10-2 CASRQTGLVPDTQYF
TRBJ2-7 TRBV12-3/TRBV12-4 CASSRKGLSSNF
TRBJ1-4 TRBV9 CASSAFPGTTNEKLFF
TRBJ2-7 TRBV27 CASSPFKGSYEQYF
TRBJ1-1 TRBV7-2 CASSRRPDTEAFF
TRBJ2-1 TRBV12-3/TRBV12-4 CASSPGTLRSLGLSNEQFF
TRBJ2-7 TRBV12-3/TRBV12-4 CASSVTGAYEQYF
TRBJ2-1 TRBV24-1 CATSDPGTSGRTYNEQFF
TRBJ1-2 TRBV29-1 CSVVTGGGSGYTF
TRBJ2-3 TRBV11-3 CASSGTAASTDTQYF
TRBJ2-3 TRBV5-1 CASSPMEPAGGSTDTQYF
TRBJ2-1 TRBV20-1 CSAREGSGPPDEQFF
TRBJ2-3 TRBV11-2 CASSFHYKTDTQYF
TRBJ2-5 TRBV3-1 CASSQERALRGETQYF
TRBJ2-1 TRBV20-1 CSARVPTVRENNEQFF
TRBJ2-7 TRBV4-1 CASSQGVTIFYEQYF
TRBJ2-4 TRBV27 CASSFETSINIQYF
TRBJ1-6 TRBV5-1 CASSLELGGHSPLHF
TRBJ2-1 TRBV12-3/TRBV12-4 CASSPTSGAYNEQFF
TRBJ2-3 TRBV5-6 CASSLVVRSTDTQYF
TRBJ2-1 TRBV5-4 CASSPPFRAEQFF
TRBJ2-5 TRBV30 CAWSVGGTQETQYF
TRBJ2-6 TRBV12-3/TRBV12-4 CASRRTGSSGANVLTF
TRBJ2-3 TRBV10-3 CAISEPSTSGRSSSTDTQYF
TRBJ2-7 TRBV11-2 CASSLIATNLNPYEQYF
TRBJ2-2 TRBV20-1 CSASRTDNTGELFF
TRBJ2-3 TRBV3-1 CASSQDTVSDREEYF
TRBJ2-1 TRBV12-3/TRBV12-4 CASSFPSGGSEQFF
TRBJ2-1 TRBV20-1 CSARTGAQQFF
TRBJ2-2 TRBV7-9 CASSPTRAGELFF
TRBJ2-5 TRBV12-3/TRBV12-4 CASRAIAGGPEYF
TRBJ2-5 TRBV3-1 CASSRMGRETQYF
TRBJ2-1 TRBV20-1 CSATRTGNPYNEQFF
TRBJ2-1 TRBV12-3/TRBV12-4 CASSPVGGAGNEQFF
TRBJ2-3 TRBV4-1 CASSLNSGGSTDTQYF
TRBJ2-7 TRBV10-3 CATRMTGISYEQYF
TRBJ2-2 TRBV24-1 CATSVRLRTTGELFF
TRBJ1-1 TRBV4-1 CASSQVPRGAGTEAFF
TRBJ2-5 TRBV5-1 CASSFAGGGETQYF
TRBJ2-7 TRBV3-1 CASSQGVLGQPYEQYF
TRBJ2-1 TRBV25-1 CASSDHTGTGYNEQFF
TRBJ2-5 TRBV10-2 CASRISGRGGLETQYF